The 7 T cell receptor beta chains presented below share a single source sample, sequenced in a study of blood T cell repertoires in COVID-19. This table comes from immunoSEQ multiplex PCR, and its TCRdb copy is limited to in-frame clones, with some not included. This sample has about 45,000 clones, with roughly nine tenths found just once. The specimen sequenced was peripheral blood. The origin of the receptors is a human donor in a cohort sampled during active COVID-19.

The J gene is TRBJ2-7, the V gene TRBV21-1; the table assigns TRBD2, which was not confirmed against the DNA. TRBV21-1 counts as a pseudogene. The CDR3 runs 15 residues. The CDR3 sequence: CASSPKGGLSYEQYF. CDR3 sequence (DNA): TGTGCCAGCAGCCCCAAGGGAGGGTTATCCTACGAGCAGTACTTC.

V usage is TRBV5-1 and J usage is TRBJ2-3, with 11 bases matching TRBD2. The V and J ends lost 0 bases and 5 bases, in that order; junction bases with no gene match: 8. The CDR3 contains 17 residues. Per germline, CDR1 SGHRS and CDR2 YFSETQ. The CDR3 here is CASSLASSGGPGDTQYF. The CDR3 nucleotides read TGCGCCAGCAGCTTGGCTTCTAGCGGGGGGCCAGGAGATACGCAGTATTTT.

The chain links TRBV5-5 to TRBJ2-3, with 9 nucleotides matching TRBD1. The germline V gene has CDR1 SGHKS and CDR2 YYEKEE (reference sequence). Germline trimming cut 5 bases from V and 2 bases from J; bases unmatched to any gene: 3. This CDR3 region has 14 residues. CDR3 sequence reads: CASRQGAPTDTQYF. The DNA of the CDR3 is TGTGCCAGCAGACAGGGGGCCCCCACAGATACGCAGTATTTT.

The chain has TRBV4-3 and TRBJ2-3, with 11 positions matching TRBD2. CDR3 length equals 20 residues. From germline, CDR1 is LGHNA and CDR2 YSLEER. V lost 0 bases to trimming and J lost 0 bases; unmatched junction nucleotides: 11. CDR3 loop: CASSQDLRTSGRTSTDTQYF. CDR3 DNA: TGCGCCAGCAGCCAAGATTTAAGGACTAGCGGGCGAACTAGCACAGATACGCAGTATTTT.

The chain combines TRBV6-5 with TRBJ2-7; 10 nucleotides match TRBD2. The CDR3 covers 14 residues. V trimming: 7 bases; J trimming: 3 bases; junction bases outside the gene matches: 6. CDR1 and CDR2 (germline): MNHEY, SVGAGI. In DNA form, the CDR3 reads TGTGCCAGCAAAACCGGACTAGCGGTCTACGAGCAGTACTTC. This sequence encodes CASKTGLAVYEQYF.

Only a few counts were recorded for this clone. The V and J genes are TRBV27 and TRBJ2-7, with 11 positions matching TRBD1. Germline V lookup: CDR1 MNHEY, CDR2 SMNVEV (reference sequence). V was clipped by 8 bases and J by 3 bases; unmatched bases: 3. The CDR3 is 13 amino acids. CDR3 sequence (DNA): TGTGCCAGCGTCGGGACAGGGGGCTACGAGCAGTACTTC. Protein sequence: CASVGTGGYEQYF.

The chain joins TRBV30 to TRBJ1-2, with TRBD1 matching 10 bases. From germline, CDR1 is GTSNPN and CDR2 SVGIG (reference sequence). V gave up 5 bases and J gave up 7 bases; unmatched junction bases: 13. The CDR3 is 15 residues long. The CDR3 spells CAWDRGRGSFGGYTF. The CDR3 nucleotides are TGTGCCTGGGACAGGGGGCGCGGTAGCTTCGGTGGCTACACCTTC.